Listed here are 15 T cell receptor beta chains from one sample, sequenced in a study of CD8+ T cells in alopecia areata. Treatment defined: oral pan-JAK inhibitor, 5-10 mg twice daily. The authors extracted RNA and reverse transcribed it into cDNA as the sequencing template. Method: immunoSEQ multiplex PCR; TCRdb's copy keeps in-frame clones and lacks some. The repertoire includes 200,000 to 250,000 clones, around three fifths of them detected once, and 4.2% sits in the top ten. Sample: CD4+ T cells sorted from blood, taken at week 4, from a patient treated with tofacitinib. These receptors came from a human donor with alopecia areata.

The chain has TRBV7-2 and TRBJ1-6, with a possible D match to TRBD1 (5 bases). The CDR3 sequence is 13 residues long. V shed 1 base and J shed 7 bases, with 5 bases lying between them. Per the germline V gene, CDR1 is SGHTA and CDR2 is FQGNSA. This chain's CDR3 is CASSLGQNSPLHF. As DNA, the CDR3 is TGTGCCAGCAGCTTAGGACAGAATTCACCCCTCCACTTT.

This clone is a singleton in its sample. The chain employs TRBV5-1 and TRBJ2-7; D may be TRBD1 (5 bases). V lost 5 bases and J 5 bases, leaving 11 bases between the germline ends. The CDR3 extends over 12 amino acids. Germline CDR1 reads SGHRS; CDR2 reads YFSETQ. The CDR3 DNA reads TGCGCCAGCAGACAGGATGCCCACGAGCAGTACTTC. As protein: CASRQDAHEQYF.

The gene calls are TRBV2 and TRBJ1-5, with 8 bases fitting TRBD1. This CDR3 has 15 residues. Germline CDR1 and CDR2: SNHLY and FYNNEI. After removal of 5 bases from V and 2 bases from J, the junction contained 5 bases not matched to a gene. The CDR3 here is CASSSGQGGNQPQHF. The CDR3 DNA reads TGTGCCAGCAGTTCCGGACAGGGCGGCAATCAGCCCCAGCATTTT.

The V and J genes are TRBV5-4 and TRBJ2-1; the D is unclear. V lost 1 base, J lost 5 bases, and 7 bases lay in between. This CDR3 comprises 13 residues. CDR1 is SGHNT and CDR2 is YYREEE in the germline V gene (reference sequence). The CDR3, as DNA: TGTGCCAGCAGCTTGCAACGAAACAATGAGCAGTTCTTC. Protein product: CASSLQRNNEQFF.

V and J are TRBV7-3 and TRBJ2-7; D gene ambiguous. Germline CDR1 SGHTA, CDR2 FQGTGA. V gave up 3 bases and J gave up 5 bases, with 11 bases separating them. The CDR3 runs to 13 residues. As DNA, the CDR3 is TGTGCCAGCAGCTTCGTCCCGCTGGACGAGCAGTACTTC. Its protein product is CASSFVPLDEQYF.

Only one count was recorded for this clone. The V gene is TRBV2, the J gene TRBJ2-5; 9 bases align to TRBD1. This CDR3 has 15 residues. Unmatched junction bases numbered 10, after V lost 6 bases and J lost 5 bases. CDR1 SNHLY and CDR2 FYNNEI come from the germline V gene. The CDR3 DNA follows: TGTGCCAGCAGCCTTGGGACAGGGTGGAGGGAGACCCAGTACTTC. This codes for CASSLGTGWRETQYF.

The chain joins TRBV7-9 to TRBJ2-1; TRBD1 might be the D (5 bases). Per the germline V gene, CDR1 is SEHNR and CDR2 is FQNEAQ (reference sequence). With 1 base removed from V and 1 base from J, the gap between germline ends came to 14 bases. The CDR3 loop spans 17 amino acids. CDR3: CASSLEAGRLSYNEQFF. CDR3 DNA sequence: TGTGCCAGCAGCTTAGAGGCAGGGCGTTTGTCCTACAATGAGCAGTTCTTC.

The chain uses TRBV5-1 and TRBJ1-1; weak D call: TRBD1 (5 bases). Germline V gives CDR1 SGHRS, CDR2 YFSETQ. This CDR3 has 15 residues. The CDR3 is CATTPLGGVNTEAFF. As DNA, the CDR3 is TGCGCTACAACCCCCCTTGGAGGGGTGAACACTGAAGCTTTCTTT.

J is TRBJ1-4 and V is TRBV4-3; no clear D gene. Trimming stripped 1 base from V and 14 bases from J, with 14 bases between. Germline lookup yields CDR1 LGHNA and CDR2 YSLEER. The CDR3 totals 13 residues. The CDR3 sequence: CASSQGVAGYLFF. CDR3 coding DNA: TGCGCCAGCAGCCAAGGAGTGGCGGGTTACCTGTTTTTT.

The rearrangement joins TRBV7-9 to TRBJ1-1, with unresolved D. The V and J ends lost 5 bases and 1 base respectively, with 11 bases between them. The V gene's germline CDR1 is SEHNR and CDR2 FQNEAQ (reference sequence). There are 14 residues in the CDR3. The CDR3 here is CASSGSPGNTEAFF. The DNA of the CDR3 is TGTGCCAGCAGCGGGAGCCCAGGGAACACTGAAGCTTTCTTT.

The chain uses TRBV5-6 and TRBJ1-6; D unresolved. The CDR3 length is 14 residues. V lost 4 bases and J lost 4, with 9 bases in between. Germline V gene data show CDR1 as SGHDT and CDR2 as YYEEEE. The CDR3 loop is CASSTRQYNSPLHF. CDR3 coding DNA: TGTGCCAGCAGCACACGGCAATATAATTCACCCCTCCACTTT.

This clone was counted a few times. The CDR3 DNA sequence: TGTGCCAGCAGTTACGGCGGCGCTAACTATGGCTACACCTTC. Protein product: CASSYGGANYGYTF. The chain employs TRBV6-5 and TRBJ1-2; D is unclear. Trimming took off 2 bases at V and 0 bases at J, with 7 bases between the two ends. Germline V gene data show CDR1 as MNHEY and CDR2 as SVGAGI. CDR3 size: 14 residues.

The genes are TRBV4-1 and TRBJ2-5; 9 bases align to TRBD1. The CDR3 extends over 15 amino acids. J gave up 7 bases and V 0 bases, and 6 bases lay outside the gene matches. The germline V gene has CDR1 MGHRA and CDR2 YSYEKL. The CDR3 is CASSQDTGQGGTQYF. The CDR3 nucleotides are TGCGCCAGCAGCCAAGATACGGGACAGGGAGGGACCCAGTACTTC.

The CDR3 here is CASSAAAIANYGYTF. CDR3 nucleotides: TGTGCCAGCAGTGCGGCCGCGATTGCTAACTATGGCTACACCTTC. The rearrangement joins TRBV25-1 to TRBJ1-2, with unresolved D. The CDR3 totals 15 residues. Germline V gives CDR1 MGHDK, CDR2 SYGVNS. Between the trimmed V and J ends, which lost 4 bases and 0 bases, there was a span of 12 bases.

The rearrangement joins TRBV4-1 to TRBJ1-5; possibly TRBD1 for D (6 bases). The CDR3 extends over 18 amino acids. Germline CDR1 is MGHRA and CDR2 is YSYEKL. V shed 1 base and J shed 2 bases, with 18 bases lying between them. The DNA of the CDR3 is TGCGCCAGCAGCCAAGTGGCCAGGGGAAGTAAGGGCAATCAGCCCCAGCATTTT. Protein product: CASSQVARGSKGNQPQHF.